A single sample gave rise to the 15 T cell receptor beta chains below, sequenced in a study of shared clonotypes between healthy human individuals. The data were produced by immunoSEQ multiplex PCR, yet TCRdb's version contains in-frame clones alone and is incomplete. The data show 450,000 or so clones, more than 70% seen once. Sequenced material: PBMCs. Receptors originate from a woman aged 40 to 50 in good health. Some clones in this sample may be carry-over from other donors' samples.

The chain has TRBV11-3 and TRBJ2-7; 10 nucleotides agree with TRBD2. The end of the DNA fits TRBJ2-1 better, so the J call may be wrong. The germline V gene encodes CDR1 SGHNT and CDR2 YENEEA. The CDR3 sequence is 16 residues long. The CDR3 region is CASSQGLASSYNEQFF. In DNA, the CDR3 is TGTGCCAGCAGCCAGGGACTAGCGAGCTCCTACAATGAGCAGTTCTTC.

In DNA form, the CDR3 reads TGTGCCAGCAGCCCGGGGACAGGGGGCGGATACGAGCAGTACTTC. Its protein is CASSPGTGGGYEQYF. This chain links TRBV28 with TRBJ2-7; TRBD1 aligns across 12 bases. This CDR3 has 15 residues. CDR1 MDHEN and CDR2 SYDVKM come from the germline V gene. Unmatched junction bases numbered 7, after V lost 6 bases and J lost 4 bases.

This chain connects TRBV6-5 to TRBJ2-1, with D hard to call. The V gene lost 0 bases and the J gene lost 9 bases, with 9 bases spanning the gap. The CDR3 totals 13 residues. Germline CDR1 MNHEY, CDR2 SVGAGI. For the CDR3, the DNA is TGTGCCAGCAGTTACTCGGGTGCCCGTGAGCAGTTCTTC. This translates into CASSYSGAREQFF.

The V call is TRBV19, the J call TRBJ1-5, with D uncertain. This CDR3 is built from 12 residues. With 8 bases removed from V and 1 base from J, the gap between germline ends came to 6 bases. Germline-derived CDR1 and CDR2 are LNHDA and SQIVND (reference sequence). The CDR3 sequence: CASGPSNQPQHF. In DNA, the CDR3 is TGTGCCAGTGGACCCAGCAATCAGCCCCAGCATTTT. Full variable domain (outside the CDR3, taken from reference TRBV19 and TRBJ1-5): DGGITQSPKYLFRKEGQNVTLSCEQNLNHDAMYWYRQDPGQGLRLIYYSQIVNDFQKGDIAEGYSVSREKKESFPLTVTSAQKNPTAFYLCASGPSNQPQHFGDGTRLSIL.

A word on this clone: A far larger clone is one base from this, pointing to a likely read error. The J gene is TRBJ1-3, the V gene TRBV30; a possible D gene is TRBD1 (6 bases). The length of the CDR3 is 15 residues. From germline, CDR1 is GTSNPN and CDR2 SVGIG (reference sequence). Trimming took 2 bases from V and 8 from J, leaving 19 bases between them. The chain's CDR3 is CAWSPGAKVGDTIYF. The CDR3, as DNA: TGTGCCTGGAGTCCAGGGGCTAAGGTCGGAGACACCATATATTTT.

This clone was picked up a small number of times. This sequence joins TRBV19 and TRBJ2-7; 8 nucleotides line up with TRBD1. The CDR3 runs 15 residues. Germline V gives CDR1 LNHDA, CDR2 SQIVND (reference sequence). J lost 0 bases, V lost 3 bases, and 4 bases had no gene match. The CDR3 region has the DNA TGTGCCAGTAGTATGAAGGACAGGGTCTCCTACGAGCAGTACTTC. Protein sequence: CASSMKDRVSYEQYF.

The V and J genes are TRBV19 and TRBJ1-5, with a tentative D call TRBD1 (5 bases). Germline V gives CDR1 LNHDA, CDR2 SQIVND (reference sequence). The germline V and J ends were trimmed by 1 base and 1 base, with 11 bases remaining between them. The CDR3 covers 16 residues. The CDR3 here is CASSIVGGVSNQPQHF. DNA of the CDR3: TGTGCCAGTAGTATAGTGGGAGGGGTGAGCAATCAGCCCCAGCATTTT. Using reference TRBV19 and TRBJ1-5 for the parts outside the CDR3, the full variable domain is DGGITQSPKYLFRKEGQNVTLSCEQNLNHDAMYWYRQDPGQGLRLIYYSQIVNDFQKGDIAEGYSVSREKKESFPLTVTSAQKNPTAFYLCASSIVGGVSNQPQHFGDGTRLSIL.

Note on this clone: With a far larger clone one base away, a read error is the likely cause. This chain connects TRBV5-6 to TRBJ1-1; TRBD1 matches at 7 bases. The CDR3 loop spans 14 amino acids. The germline gives CDR1 SGHDT, CDR2 YYEEEE. V lost 2 bases, J lost 4 bases, and 5 bases stayed unmatched. In nucleotides, the CDR3 is TGTGCCAGCAGCTTTGGAGGGGGCCCCACTGAAGCTTTCTTT. Residues: CASSFGGGPTEAFF. The variable domain in full, completed from reference TRBV5-6 and TRBJ1-1, reads DAGVTQSPTHLIKTRGQQVTLRCSPKSGHDTVSWYQQALGQGPQFIFQYYEEEERQRGNFPDRFSGHQFPNYSSELNVNALLLGDSALYLCASSFGGGPTEAFFGQGTRLTVV.

The CDR3 spells CASSQSPGQGMNTEAFF. DNA of the CDR3: TGTGCCAGCAGCCAATCGCCAGGACAGGGAATGAACACTGAAGCTTTCTTT. The V gene is TRBV16, the J gene TRBJ1-1, with 8 nucleotides matching TRBD1. This CDR3 contains 17 residues. Germline V CDR1 and CDR2: KGHSY, FQNENV. V lost 0 bases and J lost 0; bases outside the gene matches: 6.

This clone was observed many times. The genes are TRBV9 and TRBJ2-3; no clear D gene. Trimming removed 4 bases from V and 4 bases from J, with 10 bases in between. There are 13 residues in the CDR3. Germline V gene lookup returns CDR1 SGDLS and CDR2 YYNGEE. The chain's CDR3 is CASSLEGADTQYF. The CDR3 DNA reads TGTGCCAGCAGCTTGGAAGGCGCAGATACGCAGTATTTT.

The gene calls are TRBV30 and TRBJ1-1; D is unclear. The V end lost 8 bases, the J end lost 4 bases, and 17 bases lay between the germline ends. The CDR3 spans 13 residues. Germline loops: CDR1 GTSNPN, CDR2 SVGIG (reference sequence). This CDR3 is CAGRIGSGTEAFF. The DNA for the CDR3 is TGTGCCGGACGGATAGGAAGCGGCACTGAAGCTTTCTTT.

The CDR3 DNA follows: TGTGCCAGCAGCTTCGGACTGGGTTCGAACGAGCAGTACTTC. Amino acids: CASSFGLGSNEQYF. This chain uses TRBV7-2 with TRBJ2-7; D is possibly TRBD2 (5 bases). CDR3 length equals 14 residues. Germline V lookup: CDR1 SGHTA, CDR2 FQGNSA. V was clipped by 3 bases and J by 5 bases, with 14 bases between them.

With respect to this clone: A far larger clone differs by one base, so this is likely a read error. Here the CDR3 reads CASIPGLMSYEQYF. DNA for the CDR3: TGCGCCAGCATCCCGGGACTAATGTCCTACGAGCAGTACTTC. This chain uses TRBV10-2 with TRBJ2-7; 7 positions match TRBD2. The V gene's germline CDR1 is WSHSY and CDR2 SAAADI. V shed 7 bases, J shed 1 base, and the junction held 7 bases outside the gene matches. This CDR3 comprises 14 residues.

The chain recombines TRBV28 with TRBJ2-1; tentative D call: TRBD2 (5 bases). The V end lost 4 bases, the J end lost 5 bases, and 18 bases lay between the germline ends. This CDR3 is 16 amino acids long. CDR1 MDHEN and CDR2 SYDVKM come from the germline V gene. CDR3: CASSSLFGEKHNEQFF. The CDR3 nucleotides read TGTGCCAGCAGTTCCCTATTTGGGGAGAAGCACAATGAGCAGTTCTTC.

This clone was observed once. V gene TRBV2 combines with J gene TRBJ2-7, with a tentative D call TRBD1 (7 bases). CDR1 is SNHLY and CDR2 is FYNNEI in the germline V gene. The CDR3 loop spans 13 amino acids. Trimming left V 6 bases short and J 3 bases short, with 12 bases between. The CDR3 is CASSGGTVYEQYF. CDR3 DNA: TGTGCCAGCAGCGGCGGGACAGTCTACGAGCAGTACTTC.